One and the same sample provided the 22 T cell receptor beta chains below, sequenced in a study of technical replicates of blood from four donors. Only in-frame clones appear in the TCRdb table, and some are missing; sequencing was by immunoSEQ multiplex PCR. Here the sample spans around 72,000 clones, more than 85% being singletons. The sequenced material came from PBMCs. The receptor source for this set is a human donor in good health. Some clones in this sample may be carry-over from other donors' samples.

V and J are TRBV7-2 and TRBJ1-2, with D perhaps matching TRBD1 (6 bases). CDR3 length equals 17 residues. Trimming left V 0 bases short and J 4 bases short, with 18 bases between. From germline, CDR1 is SGHTA and CDR2 FQGNSA. In nucleotides, the CDR3 is TGTGCCAGCAGCTTAGCCCCCGTGGGAGGGGGAGGCTATGGCTACACCTTC. Translated, it gives CASSLAPVGGGGYGYTF.

The chain is built from TRBV15 and TRBJ2-2, with D uncertain. CDR1 is LNHNV and CDR2 is YYDKDF in the germline V gene (reference sequence). V lost 0 bases and J lost 7, with 12 bases in between. The CDR3 contains 15 residues. The CDR3 DNA reads as TGTGCCACCAGCAGAGATATCGGGTTCGTCGGGGAGCTGTTTTTT. It encodes CATSRDIGFVGELFF.

V gene TRBV2 combines with J gene TRBJ1-2; TRBD1 might be the D (5 bases). V was clipped by 7 bases and J by 0 bases, with 15 bases between them. CDR3 length: 15 residues. CDR1 is SNHLY and CDR2 is FYNNEI in the germline V gene. The CDR3 DNA sequence: TGTGCCAGCAATGGGGAAACAGGTCCTAACTATGGCTACACCTTC. Translation: CASNGETGPNYGYTF.

The V call is TRBV6-6, the J call TRBJ2-3; D is ambiguous. CDR3 size: 15 residues. CDR1 is MNHNY and CDR2 is SVGAGI in the germline V gene (reference sequence). Trimming removed 6 bases from V and 2 bases from J, with 15 bases in between. The CDR3 DNA reads as TGTGCCAGCAGCGGCTCGGGTTTCTCCACAGATACGCAGTATTTT. Protein sequence: CASSGSGFSTDTQYF.

The chain uses TRBV6-5 and TRBJ2-7, with 9 bases matching TRBD1. With V trimmed by 5 bases and J by 5 bases, 4 bases remained unmatched. CDR1 is MNHEY, CDR2 SVGAGI, per germline. This CDR3 has 13 residues. The CDR3 here is CASSTGGGDEQYF. The CDR3 coding sequence is TGTGCCAGCAGTACAGGGGGCGGCGACGAGCAGTACTTC.

The chain is built from TRBV11-2 and TRBJ1-1, with D possibly matching TRBD1 (6 bases). The CDR3 contains 17 residues. Germline-derived CDR1 and CDR2 are SGHAT and FQNNGV. V gave up 0 bases and J gave up 12 bases, with 26 bases separating them. CDR3 residues: CASSLDLRTAGGFGTFF. In DNA, the CDR3 is TGTGCCAGCAGCTTAGATCTTCGGACAGCTGGTGGGTTTGGGACTTTCTTT.

The chain couples TRBV9 to TRBJ1-4; a possible D gene is TRBD1 (6 bases). Trimming pared 3 bases from V and 0 bases from J, leaving 12 bases between. The CDR3 has 16 residues. CDR1 and CDR2 (germline): SGDLS, YYNGEE. CDR3 region: CASSEGQTATNEKLFF. The CDR3 DNA is TGTGCCAGCAGCGAGGGACAAACTGCAACTAATGAAAAACTGTTTTTT.

The chain links TRBV7-2 to TRBJ2-1; D perhaps matches TRBD1 (6 bases). Looked up from germline, CDR1 is SGHTA and CDR2 is FQGNSA. This CDR3 is built from 15 residues. Deletions cut 1 base from V and 4 bases from J, with 11 bases between. CDR3 residues: CASSLEWGLYNEQFF. The DNA of the CDR3 is TGTGCCAGCAGCTTAGAGTGGGGGCTATACAATGAGCAGTTCTTC.

In the case of this clone: One end of the junction fails to match germline, which may point to a read error. CDR3 protein: CASSLEWTSGPTSF. CDR3 nucleotide sequence: TGTGCCAGCAGCTTAGAGTGGACTAGCGGTCCAACGTCTTTT. V usage is TRBV7-2 and J usage is TRBJ2-3; 10 nucleotides line up with TRBD2. Germline assignment: CDR1 SGHTA and CDR2 FQGNSA. CDR3 size: 14 residues.

V usage is TRBV4-1 and J usage is TRBJ2-1; 11 bases map to TRBD2. Trimming at V came to 7 bases and at J to 3 bases, leaving 2 bases not matched to a gene. Germline V gives CDR1 MGHRA, CDR2 YSYEKL. The CDR3 runs 14 residues. The CDR3 DNA sequence: TGCGCCAGCATGGGGACTAGCGGCTACAATGAGCAGTTCTTC. Its protein product is CASMGTSGYNEQFF.

V is TRBV4-1 and J is TRBJ1-6, with 7 positions matching TRBD1. CDR3 length: 16 residues. The V and J ends lost 0 bases and 8 bases, in that order; junction bases with no gene match: 7. Germline V gene data show CDR1 as MGHRA and CDR2 as YSYEKL. CDR3 in amino acids: CASSQDLGRGYSPLHF. The CDR3 nucleotides read TGCGCCAGCAGCCAAGATCTAGGCAGGGGGTATTCACCCCTCCACTTT.

The CDR3 loop is CASSFRGDEAFF. CDR3 DNA: TGCGCCAGCAGCTTCCGGGGGGACGAAGCTTTCTTT. The V gene is TRBV5-1, the J gene TRBJ1-1; tentative D call: TRBD1 (5 bases). V gave up 2 bases and J gave up 8 bases, with 10 bases separating them. The CDR3 loop spans 12 amino acids. Looked up from germline, CDR1 is SGHRS and CDR2 is YFSETQ.

The chain links TRBV6-6 to TRBJ2-7, with TRBD2 identical over 8 bases. Trimming at V came to 6 bases and at J to 1 base, leaving 5 bases not matched to a gene. CDR3 length: 14 amino acids. Per the germline V gene, CDR1 is MNHNY and CDR2 is SVGAGI (reference sequence). The CDR3 DNA is TGTGCCAGCAGCAGGGCGGGAGGTTCCTACGAGCAGTACTTC. Translated: CASSRAGGSYEQYF.

This chain connects TRBV7-8 to TRBJ1-2, with TRBD1 matching over 10 bases. CDR3 length equals 16 residues. The J segment lost 1 base and the V segment lost 5 bases, leaving 7 bases of the junction unmatched. Germline lookup yields CDR1 SGHVS and CDR2 FQNEAQ. This CDR3 is CASSPETGGLNYGYTF. DNA for the CDR3: TGTGCCAGCAGCCCGGAGACAGGGGGCCTTAACTATGGCTACACCTTC.

V and J are TRBV9 and TRBJ2-1, with 12 bases matching TRBD2. V was pared by 3 bases and J by 9 bases, with 4 bases of the junction left unmatched. The germline V gene has CDR1 SGDLS and CDR2 YYNGEE. This CDR3 comprises 14 residues. For the CDR3, the DNA is TGTGCCAGCAGCGAGGGACTAGCGGGCGGTGAGCAGTTCTTC. It specifies CASSEGLAGGEQFF.

The chain has TRBV18 and TRBJ2-1; unclear D gene. Deletions cut 2 bases from V and 8 bases from J, with 13 bases between. The CDR3 has 14 amino acids. CDR1 and CDR2 from the germline V gene are KGHSH and LQKENI. In DNA form, the CDR3 reads TGTGCCAGCTCACCAGCGAGAACCCACGATGAGCAGTTCTTC. Protein product: CASSPARTHDEQFF.

The chain uses TRBV5-5 and TRBJ1-1; D is perhaps TRBD1 (5 bases). Germline CDR1 SGHKS, CDR2 YYEKEE (reference sequence). Trimming removed 7 bases from V and 1 base from J, with 11 bases in between. This CDR3 region has 13 residues. CDR3 nucleotide sequence: TGTGCCAGCCGCTCGGGGGGGAACACTGAAGCTTTCTTT. Translating gives CASRSGGNTEAFF. Looking up the rest from reference TRBV5-5 and TRBJ1-1 gives the full variable domain: DAGVTQSPTHLIKTRGQQVTLRCSPISGHKSVSWYQQVLGQGPQFIFQYYEKEERGRGNFPDRFSARQFPNYSSELNVNALLLGDSALYLCASRSGGNTEAFFGQGTRLTVV.

This chain connects TRBV7-2 to TRBJ2-5; TRBD2 matches at 12 bases. Germline CDR1 reads SGHTA; CDR2 reads FQGNSA. Losses at the gene ends were 1 base for V and 4 bases for J; bases not matched to a gene: 7. The CDR3 extends over 17 amino acids. The CDR3 DNA is TGTGCCAGCAGCTTAGGTCTAGCGGGAGGGGGAGGAGAGACCCAGTACTTC. This sequence encodes CASSLGLAGGGGETQYF.

The chain uses TRBV7-6 and TRBJ2-1; 7 positions match TRBD1. V dropped 5 bases and J dropped 3; count of bases not matched to a gene: 7. Germline assignment: CDR1 SGHVS and CDR2 FNYEAQ. The CDR3 covers 15 residues. The CDR3 sequence: CASSPKDRLYNEQFF. In DNA form, the CDR3 reads TGTGCCAGCAGCCCAAAGGACAGGCTCTACAATGAGCAGTTCTTC.

J is TRBJ2-1 and V is TRBV27; 9 bases map to TRBD2. Per the germline V gene, CDR1 is MNHEY and CDR2 is SMNVEV (reference sequence). CDR3 size: 16 residues. V trimming: 6 bases; J trimming: 4 bases; junction bases outside the gene matches: 10. The CDR3 nucleotides are TGTGCCAGCAGGGGGATAGCGGGAGACGCTTACAATGAGCAGTTCTTC. Amino acid sequence: CASRGIAGDAYNEQFF.

Only one count was recorded for this clone. The CDR3 DNA follows: TGTGCCAGCAGCGTAGCGGACAGGCCCCCAATTCGATTTGGCTACACCTTC. This gives the protein CASSVADRPPIRFGYTF. The chain couples TRBV9 to TRBJ1-2, with TRBD1 identical over 7 bases. The J segment lost 7 bases and the V segment lost 0 bases, leaving 15 bases of the junction unmatched. This CDR3 is built from 17 residues. Germline loops: CDR1 SGDLS, CDR2 YYNGEE. The variable domain in full, with the rest retrieved from reference TRBV9 and TRBJ1-2, is DSGVTQTPKHLITATGQRVTLRCSPRSGDLSVYWYQQSLDQGLQFLIQYYNGEERAKGNILERFSAQQFPDLHSELNLSSLELGDSALYFCASSVADRPPIRFGYTFGSGTRLTVV.

The V call is TRBV7-8, the J call TRBJ2-3, with 7 bases aligning to TRBD1. CDR3 length equals 16 residues. V lost 1 base and J lost 1; bases outside the gene matches: 5. Germline CDR1 is SGHVS and CDR2 is FQNEAQ. The CDR3 is CASSLGTGAGTDTQYF. The DNA for the CDR3 is TGTGCCAGCAGCTTAGGTACAGGGGCGGGCACAGATACGCAGTATTTT.